The T cell receptor (beta chain) described here comes from a study of blood T cell repertoires in COVID-19. Study as a whole: Spain, Italy and the United States supplied samples that represented acute and convalescent COVID-19. T cells, B-cell-depleted T cells, or PBMCs provided the cDNA or gDNA that served as material.

Original analysis: Cell counts per sample came from amplifying reference gene primers. Here immunoSEQ multiplex PCR was the method, and the copy in TCRdb shows in-frame clones only, minus some. Clonal size and the V and J genes are those of that table, whereas D and trimming came from the DNA. The data show some 220,000 clones, more than 70% seen once. This CDR3 has 16 residues. Sequences were obtained from peripheral blood. This chain joins TRBV21-1 and TRBJ2-3; TRBD1 was called by the table and not checked on the DNA. TRBV21-1 is a pseudogene locus. The TCR sequence derives from a human donor in a cohort sampled during active COVID-19. The CDR3 DNA reads TGTGCCAGCAGCCACTGGGGGCGGGCAGGCACAGATACGCAGTATTTT. Translation: CASSHWGRAGTDTQYF.